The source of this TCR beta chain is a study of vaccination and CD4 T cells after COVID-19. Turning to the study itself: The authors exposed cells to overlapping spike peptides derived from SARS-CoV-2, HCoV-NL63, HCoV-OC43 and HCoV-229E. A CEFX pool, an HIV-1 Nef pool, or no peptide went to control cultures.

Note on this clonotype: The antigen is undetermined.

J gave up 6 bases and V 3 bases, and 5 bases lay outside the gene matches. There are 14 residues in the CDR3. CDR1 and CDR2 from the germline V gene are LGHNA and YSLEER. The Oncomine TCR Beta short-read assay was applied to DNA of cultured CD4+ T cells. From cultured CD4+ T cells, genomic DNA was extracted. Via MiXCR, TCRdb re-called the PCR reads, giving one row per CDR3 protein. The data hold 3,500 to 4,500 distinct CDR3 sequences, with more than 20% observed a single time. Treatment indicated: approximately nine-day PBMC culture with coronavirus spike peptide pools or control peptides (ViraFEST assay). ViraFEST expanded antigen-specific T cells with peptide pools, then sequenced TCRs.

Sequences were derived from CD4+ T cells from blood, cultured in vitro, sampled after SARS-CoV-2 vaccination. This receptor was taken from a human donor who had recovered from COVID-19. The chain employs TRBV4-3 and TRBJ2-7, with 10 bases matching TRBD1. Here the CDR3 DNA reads TGCGCCAGCAGCCAGGGGACAGGGGACCTCGAGCAGTACTTC. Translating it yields CASSQGTGDLEQYF.